Listed below are T cell receptor beta chains from one sample, sequenced in a study of response to subunit inactivated influenza vaccine. MiXCR, run by TCRdb on the RT-PCR reads, gives a single entry per CDR3 protein. The sample consists of a few hundred thousand distinct CDR3 sequences, around 15% of them appearing once. Sequenced here: PBMCs from blood, sampled 12 days after vaccination. The receptors were gathered from a man aged 50-59 years who received an inactivated influenza vaccine. Each CDR3 is given with its conserved first and last residue.

V,CDR3
TRBV18,CASSPRRLPNAYEQYF
TRBV12-3/TRBV12-4,CASSTRDTYEQYF
TRBV9,CASSVAPGFGLADTQYF
TRBV18,CASSATSGPRQETQYF
TRBV7-2,CASTNRALGLNEQFF
TRBV7-2,CASSLALAGGVSREQFF
TRBV4-2,CASSPQGARSTDTQYF
TRBV7-9,CASSDYLGQMNTEAFF
TRBV27,CASSYTRQGTSKQYF
TRBV12-3/TRBV12-4,CASSLRSGRVYEQYF
TRBV11-2,CASSPGLAGGGYEQYF
TRBV20-1,CSASSAPNEQYF
TRBV6-1,CAGTGTPNSPLHF
TRBV20-1,CSARGQGIYEQYF
TRBV7-7,CASSPRVGRYQETQYF
TRBV20-1,CSAPLTSGSNDEQYF
TRBV27,CASRFGDQTQYF
TRBV20-1,CSARASGTSRQETQYF
TRBV27,CASSSPFVHEAFF
TRBV5-1,CASNRQGVDNEQFF
TRBV12-3/TRBV12-4,CASSPAAANYGYTF
TRBV4-3,CASSRGQVVSYGYTF
TRBV20-1,CSAIIRDQETQYF
TRBV30,CAWSVGRTARGNQPQHF
TRBV25-1,CASSESGPRGNEQFF
TRBV2,CASKEGTFPANEQFF
TRBV29-1,CSVTAGGRDTQYF
TRBV5-1,CASSLGTAGANVLTF
TRBV6-5,CASSYLRQGYEQYF
TRBV7-9,CASSLSGTYNEQFF
TRBV9,CASSVQGEPRTDTQYF
TRBV27,CASRRRDLDEQFF
TRBV18,CASSQGRSETQYF
TRBV12-3/TRBV12-4,CASSPGQGRGYF
TRBV6-5,CASRQVRSPLHF
TRBV6-1,CASKSGQGRYEQYF